This TCR beta chain is from a study of T-cell reconstitution after alpha-beta-depleted transplantation in children. This clonotype occurred many times. The TCRbeta library incorporated unique molecular identifiers. TCRdb fed the PCR reads into MiXCR, producing one record per CDR3 protein. The sample records 420,000 or so distinct CDR3 sequences, roughly 11% being singletons. This CDR3 is built from 12 residues. After removal of 4 bases from V and 6 bases from J, the junction contained 3 bases not matched to a gene. Germline V gives CDR1 SQVTM, CDR2 ANQGSEA. The sample consisted of PBMCs from the stem cell graft donor, taken from the stem cell graft. The clonotype originates from a human donor who donated a stem cell graft to a child with acute myeloid leukemia. The chain carries TRBV29-1 and TRBJ2-1; 7 positions match TRBD1. CDR3 sequence reads: CSVVGTVNEQFF. The DNA for the CDR3 is TGCAGCGTTGTGGGGACAGTCAATGAGCAGTTCTTC.